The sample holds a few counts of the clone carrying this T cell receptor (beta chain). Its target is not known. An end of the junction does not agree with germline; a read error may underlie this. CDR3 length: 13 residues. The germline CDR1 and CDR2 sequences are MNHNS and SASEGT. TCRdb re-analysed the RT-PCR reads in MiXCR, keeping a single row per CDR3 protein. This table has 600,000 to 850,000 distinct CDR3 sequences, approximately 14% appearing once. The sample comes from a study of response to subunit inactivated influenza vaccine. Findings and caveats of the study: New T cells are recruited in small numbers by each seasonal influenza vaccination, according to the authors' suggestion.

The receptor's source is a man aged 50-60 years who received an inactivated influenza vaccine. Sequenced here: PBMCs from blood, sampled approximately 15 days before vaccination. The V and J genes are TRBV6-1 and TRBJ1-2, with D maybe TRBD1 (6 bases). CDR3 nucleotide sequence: TGTGCCAGCACTGAAACAGGGCGGACTGGCTACACCTTC. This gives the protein CASTETGRTGYTF.